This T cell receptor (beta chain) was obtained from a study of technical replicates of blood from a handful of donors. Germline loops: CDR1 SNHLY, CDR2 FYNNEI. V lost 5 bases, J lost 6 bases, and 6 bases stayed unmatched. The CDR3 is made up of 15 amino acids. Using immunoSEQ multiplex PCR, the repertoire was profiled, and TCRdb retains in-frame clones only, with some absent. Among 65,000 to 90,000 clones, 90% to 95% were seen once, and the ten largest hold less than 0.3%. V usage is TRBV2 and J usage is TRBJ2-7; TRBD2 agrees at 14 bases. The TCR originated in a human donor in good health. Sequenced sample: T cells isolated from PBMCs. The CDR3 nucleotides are TGTGCCAGCAGTAGGGGACTAGCGGGAGCATCCGAGCAGTACTTC. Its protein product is CASSRGLAGASEQYF.